One sample yielded the 14 T cell receptor beta chains listed below, sequenced in a study of graft-versus-host responses after intestinal transplantation. Repertoires were generated with immunoSEQ multiplex PCR, while TCRdb's copy carries only in-frame clones and drops some. The profile covers 80,000 to 90,000 clones, with roughly 92% appearing a single time and 0.3% taken by the ten largest. The antigens these receptors bind are not known. This material consisted of unstimulated CD4+ T cells sorted from spleen or lymph node cells, taken before intestinal transplant. All receptors come from a human donor who received an intestinal transplant.

CDR3 sequence reads: CASSLVGQGTGGYTF. In DNA form, the CDR3 reads TGCGCCAGCAGCTTGGTTGGACAGGGGACGGGTGGCTACACCTTC. J is TRBJ1-2 and V is TRBV5-1; 9 bases map to TRBD1. There are 15 residues in the CDR3. Unmatched junction bases numbered 7, after V lost 0 bases and J lost 7 bases. Germline lookup yields CDR1 SGHRS and CDR2 YFSETQ.

The chain recombines TRBV30 with TRBJ2-2; TRBD1 matches at 7 bases. Germline trimming cut 1 base from V and 5 bases from J; bases unmatched to any gene: 4. The CDR3 runs to 14 residues. Germline V gives CDR1 GTSNPN, CDR2 SVGIG (reference sequence). CDR3 sequence reads: CAWSGDRLTGELFF. Written as DNA, the CDR3 is TGTGCCTGGAGTGGGGACAGACTAACCGGGGAGCTGTTTTTT.

The chain employs TRBV11-2 and TRBJ2-7; 7 nucleotides align to TRBD1. There are 14 residues in the CDR3. With 8 bases clipped from V and 2 bases from J, the junction kept 9 bases outside the gene matches. Germline assignment: CDR1 SGHAT and CDR2 FQNNGV. In DNA, the CDR3 is TGTGCCAGCCGTCTAGACAGGGAAACCTACGAGCAGTACTTC. This gives the protein CASRLDRETYEQYF.

In its sample, this clone was seen a few times. V gene TRBV28 combines with J gene TRBJ2-5, with 8 bases lining up with TRBD2. V dropped 5 bases and J dropped 0; count of bases not matched to a gene: 5. The CDR3 length is 15 residues. Per germline, CDR1 MDHEN and CDR2 SYDVKM. The chain's CDR3 is CASSPSGGYQETQYF. CDR3 DNA sequence: TGTGCCAGCAGTCCATCGGGGGGGTACCAAGAGACCCAGTACTTC. The variable domain in full, with the rest retrieved from reference TRBV28 and TRBJ2-5, is DVKVTQSSRYLVKRTGEKVFLECVQDMDHENMFWYRQDPGLGLRLIYFSYDVKMKEKGDIPEGYSVSREKKERFSLILESASTNQTSMYLCASSPSGGYQETQYFGPGTRLLVL.

As for this clone: Additional DNA sequences in this sample encode the identical CDR3. V is TRBV18 and J is TRBJ1-5; D gene uncertain. This CDR3 has 15 amino acids. V shed 1 base and J shed 2 bases, with 9 bases lying between them. Germline V lookup: CDR1 KGHSH, CDR2 LQKENI. Written as DNA, the CDR3 is TGTGCCAGCTCACCACAGGGAATTGGCAATCAGCCCCAGCATTTT. Protein product: CASSPQGIGNQPQHF.

The chain links TRBV5-1 to TRBJ1-1; 9 positions match TRBD1. Germline lookup yields CDR1 SGHRS and CDR2 YFSETQ. CDR3 length: 16 amino acids. V lost 4 bases, J lost 1 base, and 8 bases stayed unmatched. The CDR3 here is CASSPIPGQGNTEAFF. The DNA of the CDR3 is TGCGCCAGCAGCCCCATACCGGGACAGGGGAACACTGAAGCTTTCTTT.

For the CDR3, the DNA is TGTGCCAGCAGCCGAGGGCGAGTGGGGACCGGGGAGCTGTTTTTT. Amino acid sequence: CASSRGRVGTGELFF. The chain carries TRBV11-3 and TRBJ2-2, with a weak D call TRBD2 (5 bases). Trimming stripped 5 bases from V and 5 bases from J, with 15 bases between. There are 15 residues in the CDR3. Germline assignment: CDR1 SGHNT and CDR2 YENEEA. The whole variable domain, remainder taken from reference TRBV11-3 and TRBJ2-2, is EAGVVQSPRYKIIEKKQPVAFWCNPISGHNTLYWYLQNLGQGPELLIRYENEEAVDDSQLPKDRFSAERLKGVDSTLKIQPAELGDSAVYLCASSRGRVGTGELFFGEGSRLTVL.

The chain combines TRBV18 with TRBJ1-2; D not resolved. Trimming removed 4 bases from V and 6 bases from J, with 12 bases in between. The CDR3 is 13 residues long. CDR1 and CDR2 (germline): KGHSH, LQKENI. For the CDR3, the DNA is TGTGCCAGCTCACTTATATCCGTAGATGGCTACACCTTC. This translates into CASSLISVDGYTF.

The rearrangement uses TRBV29-1 and TRBJ1-1; D remains ambiguous. Germline CDR1 reads SQVTM; CDR2 reads ANQGSEA. The V gene lost 5 bases and the J gene lost 6 bases, with 10 bases spanning the gap. The CDR3 runs to 11 residues. CDR3 region: CSVFAGAEAFF. CDR3 bases: TGCAGCGTTTTTGCGGGCGCTGAAGCTTTCTTT.

For this clone: The junction departs from germline at one end; a sequencing error may be responsible. The chain combines TRBV27 with TRBJ2-7; 9 bases align to TRBD2. The CDR3 has 15 amino acids. Germline lookup yields CDR1 MNHEY and CDR2 SMNVEV (reference sequence). This CDR3 is CASSRAGTSSHEQYF. The CDR3 nucleotides are TGTGCCAGCAGTCGGGCAGGGACTAGCTCCCACGAGCAGTACTTC.

The chain joins TRBV18 to TRBJ1-1; perhaps TRBD1 as D (6 bases). The germline gives CDR1 KGHSH, CDR2 LQKENI. Trimming pared 3 bases from V and 3 bases from J, leaving 20 bases between. The length of the CDR3 is 17 residues. The CDR3 region is CASSPMSPGTSYTEAFF. CDR3 nucleotide sequence: TGTGCCAGCTCACCCATGAGTCCCGGGACATCCTACACTGAAGCTTTCTTT. The full variable domain, completed using reference TRBV18 and TRBJ1-1, is NAGVMQNPRHLVRRRGQEARLRCSPMKGHSHVYWYRQLPEEGLKFMVYLQKENIIDESGMPKERFSAEFPKEGPSILRIQQVVRGDSAAYFCASSPMSPGTSYTEAFFGQGTRLTVV.

The chain employs TRBV6-1 and TRBJ2-7, with 8 bases that match TRBD2. Germline trimming cut 2 bases from V and 4 bases from J; bases unmatched to any gene: 7. The germline gives CDR1 MNHNS, CDR2 SASEGT. The CDR3 length is 15 residues. The CDR3 bases are TGTGCCAGCAGTGAATTGAGACTAGCGCTTTACGAGCAGTACTTC. Translated: CASSELRLALYEQYF.

This clone was detected once. V is TRBV30 and J is TRBJ2-5; D not certain. The CDR3 totals 12 residues. The V end was cut by 3 bases, the J end by 6 bases, with 11 bases between. CDR1 GTSNPN and CDR2 SVGIG come from the germline V gene (reference sequence). The CDR3 protein is CAWRGVEKTQYF. DNA of the CDR3: TGTGCCTGGAGAGGTGTGGAAAAGACCCAGTACTTC.

The chain links TRBV11-3 to TRBJ2-3, with 11 bases aligning to TRBD2. V shed 6 bases and J 2 bases; nucleotides not matched to a gene: 4. The CDR3 has 15 amino acids. The V gene's germline CDR1 is SGHNT and CDR2 YENEEA. CDR3 coding DNA: TGTGCCAGCAGTGGGACTAGCGGCCCCACAGATACGCAGTATTTT. Residues: CASSGTSGPTDTQYF.